This T cell receptor beta chain is drawn from a study of tumor-infiltrating lymphocytes in glioblastoma multiforme. With regard to this clonotype: The antigen is unknown.

Notes on the study in general: The T cells in this sample were not sorted into functional subsets.

From germline, CDR1 is LGHNA and CDR2 YSLEER. V was shortened by 0 bases and J by 8 bases, with 17 bases between the two germline ends. The CDR3 runs 17 residues. TCRB libraries came from RNA via three nested multiplex PCR rounds. Unique molecular identifiers were not described for the libraries. One entry per CDR3 protein results from TCRdb running MiXCR on the multiplex PCR reads. The table lists about 9,200 distinct CDR3 sequences, about 70% of them singletons. The clonotype originates from a male donor with glioblastoma. The chain recombines TRBV4-3 with TRBJ1-6; tentative D call: TRBD1 (5 bases). Sequencing was done on a sample of brain tumor tissue. The CDR3 DNA follows: TGCGCCAGCAGCCAAGATCATATTAAGGGGATGGATTCACCCCTCCACTTT. Its protein product is CASSQDHIKGMDSPLHF.